The 17 T cell receptor beta chains reported below all come from one sample, sequenced in a study of blood T cell repertoires in COVID-19. Sequenced by immunoSEQ multiplex PCR; TCRdb stores in-frame clones only, minus some. The sample includes approximately 100,000 clones, 84% of them seen just once. Sequenced sample: peripheral blood. The origin of the receptors is a woman in her forties or fifties with acute or convalescent COVID-19.

This chain links TRBV6-5 with TRBJ1-1; TRBD1 matches at 11 bases. There are 14 residues in the CDR3. With 8 bases clipped from V and 2 bases from J, the junction kept 4 bases outside the gene matches. The V gene's germline CDR1 is MNHEY and CDR2 SVGAGI. CDR3 loop: CASDRTGGNTEAFF. In DNA form, the CDR3 reads TGTGCCAGCGATCGGACAGGGGGCAACACTGAAGCTTTCTTT.

The sample holds one count of this clone. This CDR3 is CASTWGGGTEAFF. CDR3 in DNA: TGTGCCAGCACCTGGGGGGGAGGGACTGAAGCTTTCTTT. The rearrangement joins TRBV25-1 to TRBJ1-1, with D tentatively TRBD1 (5 bases). CDR1 MGHDK and CDR2 SYGVNS come from the germline V gene. Deletions cut 7 bases from V and 5 bases from J, with 14 bases between. The CDR3 consists of 13 residues. Together with reference TRBV25-1 and TRBJ1-1, the CDR3 gives the full variable domain: EADIYQTPRYLVIGTGKKITLECSQTMGHDKMYWYQQDPGMELHLIHYSYGVNSTEKGDLSSESTVSRIRTEHFPLTLESARPSHTSQYLCASTWGGGTEAFFGQGTRLTVV.

This clone was seen more than once but under ten times. The chain links TRBV4-1 to TRBJ1-3, with unresolved D. V was trimmed by 1 base and J by 0 bases, leaving 13 bases between them. Germline lookup yields CDR1 MGHRA and CDR2 YSYEKL. This CDR3 has 17 amino acids. The CDR3 here is CASSQGVEVRSGNTIYF. In nucleotides, the CDR3 is TGCGCCAGCAGCCAAGGGGTGGAGGTGCGCTCTGGAAACACCATATATTTT.

The chain recombines TRBV12-3 or TRBV12-4 with TRBJ1-2; D unclear. This CDR3 is built from 12 residues. Trimming removed 5 bases from V and 8 bases from J, with 12 bases in between. In DNA form, the CDR3 reads TGTGCCAGCAGTGCGGGTACCTACGGCTACACCTTC. It yields the protein CASSAGTYGYTF.

The chain has TRBV5-1 and TRBJ2-3, with TRBD1 matching over 7 bases. V dropped 7 bases and J dropped 1; count of bases not matched to a gene: 12. The germline CDR1 and CDR2 sequences are SGHRS and YFSETQ. The length of the CDR3 is 16 residues. CDR3: CASSTGTAHRTDTQYF. The CDR3 nucleotides are TGCGCCAGCTCGACCGGGACAGCCCATCGCACAGATACGCAGTATTTT.

The chain combines TRBV5-5 with TRBJ2-2; no clear D gene. Germline values: CDR1 SGHKS, CDR2 YYEKEE (reference sequence). V gave up 0 bases and J gave up 1 base, with 10 bases separating them. The CDR3 extends over 16 amino acids. The CDR3 here is CASSLGYSWNTGELFF. In DNA form, the CDR3 reads TGTGCCAGCAGCTTGGGGTACAGCTGGAACACCGGGGAGCTGTTTTTT.

V usage is TRBV10-3 and J usage is TRBJ2-3; 7 nucleotides line up with TRBD1. V shed 3 bases, J shed 0 bases, and the junction held 6 bases outside the gene matches. Germline CDR1 and CDR2: ENHRY and SYGVKD. This CDR3 spans 16 amino acids. The CDR3, as DNA: TGTGCCATCAGTGATCCAGGGGGTTCTAGCACAGATACGCAGTATTTT. It translates to CAISDPGGSSTDTQYF.

This chain links TRBV2 with TRBJ1-2, with D perhaps TRBD1 (5 bases). The V and J ends lost 7 bases and 4 bases respectively, with 13 bases between them. The CDR3 length is 13 residues. Germline V gene data show CDR1 as SNHLY and CDR2 as FYNNEI. As DNA, the CDR3 is TGTGCCAGCAAAAGGGGCCAGGTCTATGGCTACACCTTC. Translating gives CASKRGQVYGYTF.

The J gene is TRBJ1-2, the V gene TRBV14; D not resolved. The CDR3 extends over 17 amino acids. Deletions cut 2 bases from V and 3 bases from J, with 19 bases between. Germline V gene data show CDR1 as SGHDN and CDR2 as FVKESK. The CDR3 nucleotides read TGTGCCAGCAGCCAACCCCCGGGAAGGCTTGGAGACTATGGCTACACCTTC. It yields the protein CASSQPPGRLGDYGYTF.

This chain uses TRBV5-1 with TRBJ1-6; weak D call: TRBD1 (6 bases). This CDR3 contains 15 residues. Trimming took 0 bases from V and 7 from J, leaving 11 bases between them. CDR1 and CDR2 from the germline V gene are SGHRS and YFSETQ. The CDR3 nucleotides are TGCGCCAGCAGCTTGGACAGGGCGGTAAATTCACCCCTCCACTTT. This sequence encodes CASSLDRAVNSPLHF.

The gene calls are TRBV6-1 and TRBJ2-7; 7 positions match TRBD1. The CDR3 covers 14 residues. Unmatched junction bases numbered 4, after V lost 3 bases and J lost 2 bases. Germline V CDR1 and CDR2: MNHNS, SASEGT. In nucleotides, the CDR3 is TGTGCCAGCAGTGACGACAGGGTGACCTACGAGCAGTACTTC. Amino acids: CASSDDRVTYEQYF.

V and J are TRBV5-1 and TRBJ2-1; TRBD1 might be the D (5 bases). V was trimmed by 0 bases and J by 1 base, leaving 17 bases between them. This CDR3 is built from 18 residues. Germline assignment: CDR1 SGHRS and CDR2 YFSETQ. In DNA, the CDR3 is TGCGCCAGCAGCTTGGGTGGGGCTAGAGGTCTATCCTACAATGAGCAGTTCTTC. Translation: CASSLGGARGLSYNEQFF.

J is TRBJ1-2 and V is TRBV9; D is perhaps TRBD1 (5 bases). The germline V gene has CDR1 SGDLS and CDR2 YYNGEE. The CDR3 extends over 15 amino acids. V dropped 0 bases and J dropped 5 bases, with 14 bases sitting between them. The CDR3 region has the DNA TGTGCCAGCAGCGTAGAGGGGCACTGGGTGTATGGCTACACCTTC. This encodes CASSVEGHWVYGYTF.

This rearrangement joins TRBV19 to TRBJ2-7, with D possibly matching TRBD1 (6 bases). Germline V gives CDR1 LNHDA, CDR2 SQIVND (reference sequence). Trimming left V 5 bases short and J 3 bases short, with 17 bases between. The CDR3 is made up of 15 amino acids. Written as DNA, the CDR3 is TGTGCCAGTAGTTTTGCTGGGACACCTGGCTACGAGCAGTACTTC. Translated: CASSFAGTPGYEQYF.

The chain has TRBV5-4 and TRBJ2-1; 11 bases are shared with TRBD2. Losses at the gene ends were 0 bases for V and 8 bases for J; bases not matched to a gene: 4. The CDR3 has 15 amino acids. The germline CDR1 and CDR2 sequences are SGHNT and YYREEE (reference sequence). This chain's CDR3 is CASSLGLAGGYEQFF. CDR3 DNA: TGTGCCAGCAGCTTGGGCCTAGCGGGGGGCTATGAGCAGTTCTTC.

The chain joins TRBV7-3 to TRBJ2-7; the match to TRBD2 covers 9 bases. With V trimmed by 5 bases and J by 1 base, 6 bases remained unmatched. The CDR3 consists of 15 residues. The V gene's germline CDR1 is SGHTA and CDR2 FQGTGA. CDR3 sequence: CASSPGLAGSYEQYF. CDR3 nucleotides: TGTGCCAGCAGCCCCGGTCTAGCGGGATCCTACGAGCAGTACTTC. The full variable domain, its missing parts supplied by reference TRBV7-3 and TRBJ2-7, is GAGVSQTPSNKVTEKGKYVELRCDPISGHTALYWYRQSLGQGPEFLIYFQGTGAADDSGLPNDRFFAVRPEGSVSTLKIQRTERGDSAVYLCASSPGLAGSYEQYFGPGTRLTVT.

The J gene is TRBJ1-2, the V gene TRBV19; TRBD1 is a possible D gene (5 bases). Trimming removed 4 bases from V and 3 bases from J, with 6 bases in between. This CDR3 spans 12 amino acids. Germline V gene data show CDR1 as LNHDA and CDR2 as SQIVND (reference sequence). DNA for the CDR3: TGTGCCAGTAGTAGGGGCGACTATGGCTACACCTTC. This encodes CASSRGDYGYTF.